This TCR beta chain originates from a study of early T cells in non-severe SARS-CoV-2 infection. Study information: Chains stayed unpaired after sequencing of bulk RNA from unsorted whole blood.

This clonotype has just a few counts. Its cognate antigen is unknown. The ends lost 3 bases at V and 4 bases at J; junction bases unmatched: 4. The CDR3 sequence is 15 residues long. Germline CDR1 and CDR2: SGHRS and YFSETQ. Attached unique molecular identifiers marked individual cDNA molecules. TCRdb called the 5' RACE reads again in MiXCR, with one record for every CDR3 protein. The sample has tens of thousands of distinct CDR3 sequences, roughly 12% seen once. Study-wide results and caveats: VDJdb matching, biased toward anti-spike CD8 responses, missed private and CD4 specificities.

This receptor was obtained from an adult who was a healthcare worker with PCR-confirmed SARS-CoV-2 infection or an uninfected control (not recorded which). This chain joins TRBV5-1 and TRBJ1-6, with TRBD1 matching 7 bases. The material was whole blood, obtained at baseline. The CDR3 DNA reads as TGCGCCAGCAGCTCCGGACAGGCATATAATTCACCCCTCCACTTT. Translation gives CASSSGQAYNSPLHF.